This TCR beta chain was identified during a study of CD8+ T cells in alopecia areata. Study information: Tofacitinib lasted 6 to 18 months, then 6 months off drug. Severity in treated patients was scored by percentage of scalp area affected.

Germline loops: CDR1 MGHRA, CDR2 YSYEKL. This CDR3 spans 15 amino acids. Losses at the gene ends were 3 bases for V and 3 bases for J; bases not matched to a gene: 4. Points from the study as a whole: Lesional scalp exceeded normal scalp in clonality, especially in alopecia totalis/universalis.

The sequencing template was cDNA reverse transcribed from extracted RNA. Libraries were prepared by immunoSEQ multiplex PCR; TCRdb keeps only in-frame clonotypes and omits some of them. The table lists about 140,000 clones, 50% to 65% of them singletons, with more than 15% in the top ten. Treatment reported: oral pan-JAK inhibitor, 5-10 mg twice daily. Concerning this clone: Its antigen is as yet unknown.

The chain carries TRBV4-1 and TRBJ1-5; 8 positions agree with TRBD1. The starting material was CD8+ T cells sorted from blood, obtained at week 4, from a patient treated with tofacitinib. The TCR comes from a human donor with alopecia areata. Written as DNA, the CDR3 is TGCGCCAGCAGCCAGGACAGGGTCGTCAATCAGCCCCAGCATTTT. Translated, it gives CASSQDRVVNQPQHF.